These 2 T cell receptor beta chains were sequenced from one sample in a study of tissue T cells after allogeneic stem cell transplantation. Data came from immunoSEQ multiplex PCR; TCRdb stores just in-frame clones and leaves some out. The sample lists approximately 22,000 clones; about two thirds were seen once. Sequencing used spleen. These TCRs come from a female BALB/c mouse in good health. The MHC haplotype of this mouse line is H2-d.

This clone was picked up a small number of times. These gene names are mouse names. The sequenced part of the CDR3 DNA is TGTGCCAGCAGTGAGAGGGGGAACGAAAGATTATTT. Amino acid sequence: CASSERGNERLF. The full-length CDR3 reads as CASSERGNERLFF. The chain is built from TRBV13-1 and TRBJ1-4; D is perhaps TRBD1 (6 bases). The read terminates 1 residue before the CDR3 end, so the remaining end is supplied by the germline J gene. The V end lost 2 bases, the J end lost 5 bases, and 7 bases lay between the germline ends. This CDR3 spans 13 amino acids. Per germline, CDR1 NSHNY and CDR2 SYGAGN.

This clone was counted a single time. Genes here carry mouse names. The CDR3 end is not reached by the read, which stops 1 residue before it; the germline J gene fills it in. The chain recombines TRBV13-3 with TRBJ2-4; TRBD1 aligns across 10 bases. The CDR3 loop spans 17 amino acids. CDR1 and CDR2 from the germline V gene are NNHDY and SYVADS. V lost 1 base, J lost 0 bases, and 5 bases stayed unmatched. The CDR3 DNA, read in part, is TGTGCCAGCAGTGATTGGGGGGACAGGGGTAGTCAAAACACCTTGTAC. This sequence encodes CASSDWGDRGSQNTLY. The whole CDR3 reads CASSDWGDRGSQNTLYF.